This T cell receptor beta chain appears in the sequencing data of a study of cytotoxic CD8 clonotypes in ibrutinib-treated CLL. V lost 0 bases to trimming and J lost 7 bases; unmatched junction nucleotides: 11. Germline loops: CDR1 ENHRY, CDR2 SYGVKD. The length of the CDR3 is 16 residues. Clones were sequenced by immunoSEQ multiplex PCR, and TCRdb holds only the in-frame ones, with some missing. The data hold 30,000 to 40,000 clones, with 71% observed a single time. The source was PBMCs, collected at disease progression, from a patient treated with ibrutinib. The sequence derives from a human donor with chronic lymphocytic leukemia. The chain is built from TRBV10-3 and TRBJ1-2; TRBD1 matches 7 bases. The CDR3 DNA is TGTGCCATCAGTGAGTCCGCTAGACAGGGAGGAGTTGGCTACACCTTC. Protein sequence: CAISESARQGGVGYTF.